This T cell receptor (beta chain) was found in a study of tumor-infiltrating lymphocytes in primary liver carcinoma. Study as a whole: Men and women, 30 to 69 years of age, made up the patients. Whole-study results and caveats: Roughly 8-25% of top clones, and no more, occurred in all five tumor regions.

The template, around 540 ng total RNA, yielded TCR beta cDNA made with a constant-region primer. ARM-PCR, slightly modified, supplied the TCR beta libraries through three nested multiplex PCR rounds. TCRdb reprocessed the multiplex PCR reads via MiXCR and lists one record per CDR3 protein. The sample yields about 22,000 distinct CDR3 sequences, approximately 80% seen once. At least ten counts were recorded for this clonotype. Its antigen remains unknown. Extraction of RNA together with DNA used about 17-30 mg of unsorted bulk tissue. Patients diagnosed with primary liver carcinoma received treatment through surgical resection. Every one of the tumor samples had a viable tumor cell content above 75%. The sequenced sample consisted of liver tumor tissue from sampling region 2. The sample's subset: tumor region T2, inferior pole. This sequence was found in a young woman with primary liver carcinoma and hepatitis B virus infection.

CDR3 DNA: TGTGCCAGCAGCGTAGATTCCGGGGAGCTGTTTTTT. Its translation is CASSVDSGELFF. J is TRBJ2-2 and V is TRBV9; no clear D. Germline V gene sequence: CDR1 SGDLS, CDR2 YYNGEE. The CDR3 covers 12 residues. V lost 0 bases and J lost 6, with 3 bases in between. Filled out from reference TRBV9 and TRBJ2-2, the complete variable domain reads DSGVTQTPKHLITATGQRVTLRCSPRSGDLSVYWYQQSLDQGLQFLIQYYNGEERAKGNILERFSAQQFPDLHSELNLSSLELGDSALYFCASSVDSGELFFGEGSRLTVL.